Described below is a single T cell receptor (beta chain) sequence and its context. Its specificity is not known. The protocol was immunoSEQ multiplex PCR, while the TCRdb copy is restricted to in-frame clones and leaves out a portion. The data contain more than 100,000 clones, approximately 87% of them singletons. This specimen comes from a study of cytomegalovirus exposure and HLA in healthy donors. The study's findings and limits: The study flagged roughly 150 TCR beta chains as cytomegalovirus-associated.

V was shortened by 1 base and J by 8 bases, with 12 bases between the two germline ends. This CDR3 has 13 residues. In germline, CDR1 is SGHRS, CDR2 YFSETQ. The chain uses TRBV5-1 and TRBJ1-2, with unresolved D. The receptor comes from a woman in her late teens or twenties in good health and CMV-seropositive. Sequencing was performed on PBMCs. In DNA, the CDR3 is TGCGCCAGCAGCTTGAGTAGTGCGGTGGGCTACACCTTC. Its protein product is CASSLSSAVGYTF. The full variable domain, its missing parts supplied by reference TRBV5-1 and TRBJ1-2, is KAGVTQTPRYLIKTRGQQVTLSCSPISGHRSVSWYQQTPGQGLQFLFEYFSETQRNKGNFPGRFSGRQFSNSRSEMNVSTLELGDSALYLCASSLSSAVGYTFGSGTRLTVV.